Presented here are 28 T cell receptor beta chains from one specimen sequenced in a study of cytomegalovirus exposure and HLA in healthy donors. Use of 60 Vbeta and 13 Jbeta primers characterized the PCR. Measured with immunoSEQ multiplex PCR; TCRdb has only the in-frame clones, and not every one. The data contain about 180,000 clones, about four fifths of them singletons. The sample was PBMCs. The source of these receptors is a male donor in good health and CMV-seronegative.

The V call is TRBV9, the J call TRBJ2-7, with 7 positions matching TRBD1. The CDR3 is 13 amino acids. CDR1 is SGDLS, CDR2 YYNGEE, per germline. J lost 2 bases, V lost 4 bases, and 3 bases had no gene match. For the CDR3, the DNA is TGTGCCAGCAGCCCCACAGGGGCCTACGAGCAGTACTTC. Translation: CASSPTGAYEQYF.

CDR3 DNA: TGTGCCAGCAGTGGCGGGACTAGCGGGATTCAAGAGACCCAGTACTTC. It is translated as CASSGGTSGIQETQYF. This sequence joins TRBV25-1 and TRBJ2-5; 13 nucleotides match TRBD2. Germline V gives CDR1 MGHDK, CDR2 SYGVNS. The length of the CDR3 is 16 residues. V lost 4 bases and J lost 2; bases outside the gene matches: 4.

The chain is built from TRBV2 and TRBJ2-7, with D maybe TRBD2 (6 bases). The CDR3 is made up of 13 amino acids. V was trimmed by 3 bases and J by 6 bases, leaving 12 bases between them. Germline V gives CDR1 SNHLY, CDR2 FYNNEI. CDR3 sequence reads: CASSDSGVVEQYF. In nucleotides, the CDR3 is TGTGCCAGCAGTGACTCGGGAGTGGTCGAGCAGTACTTC.

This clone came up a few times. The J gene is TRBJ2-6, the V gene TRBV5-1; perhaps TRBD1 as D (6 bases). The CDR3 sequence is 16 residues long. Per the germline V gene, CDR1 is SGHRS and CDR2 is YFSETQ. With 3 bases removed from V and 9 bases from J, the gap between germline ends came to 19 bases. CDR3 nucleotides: TGCGCCAGCAGCTCCTTCAGGGGCCTGCAGCTCAACGTCCTGACTTTC. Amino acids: CASSSFRGLQLNVLTF. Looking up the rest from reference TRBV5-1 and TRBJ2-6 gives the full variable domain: KAGVTQTPRYLIKTRGQQVTLSCSPISGHRSVSWYQQTPGQGLQFLFEYFSETQRNKGNFPGRFSGRQFSNSRSEMNVSTLELGDSALYLCASSSFRGLQLNVLTFGAGSRLTVL.

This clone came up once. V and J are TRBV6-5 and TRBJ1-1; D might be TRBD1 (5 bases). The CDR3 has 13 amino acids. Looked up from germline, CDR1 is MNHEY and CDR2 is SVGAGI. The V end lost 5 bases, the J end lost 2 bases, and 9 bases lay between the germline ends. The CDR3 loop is CASSTGVNTEAFF. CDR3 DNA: TGTGCCAGCAGTACGGGGGTTAACACTGAAGCTTTCTTT.

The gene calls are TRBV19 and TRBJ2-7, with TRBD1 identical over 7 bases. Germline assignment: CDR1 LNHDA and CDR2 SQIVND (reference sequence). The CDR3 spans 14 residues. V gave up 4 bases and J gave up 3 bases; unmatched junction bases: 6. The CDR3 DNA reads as TGTGCCAGTAGTACGACAGGGACGGGCTACGAGCAGTACTTC. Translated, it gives CASSTTGTGYEQYF.

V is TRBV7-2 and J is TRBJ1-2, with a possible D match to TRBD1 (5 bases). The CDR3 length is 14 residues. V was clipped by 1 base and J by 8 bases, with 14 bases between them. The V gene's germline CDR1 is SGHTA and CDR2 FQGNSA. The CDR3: CASSLEGAGIGYTF. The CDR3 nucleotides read TGTGCCAGCAGCTTAGAAGGGGCCGGAATCGGCTACACCTTC. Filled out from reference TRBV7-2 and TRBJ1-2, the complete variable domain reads GAGVSQSPSNKVTEKGKDVELRCDPISGHTALYWYRQSLGQGLEFLIYFQGNSAPDKSGLPSDRFSAERTGGSVSTLTIQRTQQEDSAVYLCASSLEGAGIGYTFGSGTRLTVV.

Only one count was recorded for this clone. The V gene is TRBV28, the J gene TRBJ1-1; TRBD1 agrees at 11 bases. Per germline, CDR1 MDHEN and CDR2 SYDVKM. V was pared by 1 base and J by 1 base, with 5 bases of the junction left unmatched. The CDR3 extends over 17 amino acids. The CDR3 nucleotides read TGTGCCAGCAGTTTATCGCCGGGACAGGGGGGGAACACTGAAGCTTTCTTT. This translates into CASSLSPGQGGNTEAFF.

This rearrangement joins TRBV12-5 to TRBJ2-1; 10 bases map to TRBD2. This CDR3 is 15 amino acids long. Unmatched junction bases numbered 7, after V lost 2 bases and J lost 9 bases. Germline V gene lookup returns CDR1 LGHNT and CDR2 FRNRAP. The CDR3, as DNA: TGTGCTAGTGGTTTGTCGGCTAGCGGGAGTAGTGAGCAGTTCTTC. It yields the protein CASGLSASGSSEQFF.

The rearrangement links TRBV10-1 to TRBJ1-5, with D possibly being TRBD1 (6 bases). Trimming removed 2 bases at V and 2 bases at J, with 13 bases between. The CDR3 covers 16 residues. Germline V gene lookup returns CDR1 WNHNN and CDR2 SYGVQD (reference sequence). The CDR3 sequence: CASSESLQGRNQPQHF. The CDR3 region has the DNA TGCGCCAGCAGTGAGAGTTTACAGGGCCGCAATCAGCCCCAGCATTTT.

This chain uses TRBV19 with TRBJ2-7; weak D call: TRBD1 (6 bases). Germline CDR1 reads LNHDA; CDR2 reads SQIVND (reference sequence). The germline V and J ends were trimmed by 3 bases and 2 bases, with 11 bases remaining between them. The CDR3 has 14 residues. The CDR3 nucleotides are TGTGCCAGTAGTATGAACAGGGACCCCTACGAGCAGTACTTC. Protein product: CASSMNRDPYEQYF.

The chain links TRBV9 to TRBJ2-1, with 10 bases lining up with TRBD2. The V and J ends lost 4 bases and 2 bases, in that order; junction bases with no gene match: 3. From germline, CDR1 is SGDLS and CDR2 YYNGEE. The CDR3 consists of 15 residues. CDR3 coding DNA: TGTGCCAGCAGCACGGGACTAGCGACCTACAATGAGCAGTTCTTC. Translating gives CASSTGLATYNEQFF.

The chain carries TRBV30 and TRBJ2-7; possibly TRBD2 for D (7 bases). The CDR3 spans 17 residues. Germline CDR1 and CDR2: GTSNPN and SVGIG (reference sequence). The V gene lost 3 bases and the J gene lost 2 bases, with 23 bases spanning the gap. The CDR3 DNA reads TGTGCCTGGAGAGCTATACCGGGCGGGGGCGACCCCTACGAGCAGTACTTC. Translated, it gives CAWRAIPGGGDPYEQYF.

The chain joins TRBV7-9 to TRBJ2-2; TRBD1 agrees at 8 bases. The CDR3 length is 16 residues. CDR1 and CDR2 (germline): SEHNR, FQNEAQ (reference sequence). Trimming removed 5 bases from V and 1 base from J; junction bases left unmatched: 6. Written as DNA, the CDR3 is TGTGCCAGCAGCCTACCCGGGACAGGGAACACCGGGGAGCTGTTTTTT. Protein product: CASSLPGTGNTGELFF.

This CDR3 reads CASSFYGGVGHPYEQYF. Here the CDR3 DNA reads TGTGCCAGCAGCTTCTATGGCGGGGTCGGCCATCCCTACGAGCAGTACTTC. The chain employs TRBV7-9 and TRBJ2-7; D is possibly TRBD2 (6 bases). Deletions cut 3 bases from V and 2 bases from J, with 20 bases between. Germline loops: CDR1 SEHNR, CDR2 FQNEAQ (reference sequence). This CDR3 spans 17 amino acids.

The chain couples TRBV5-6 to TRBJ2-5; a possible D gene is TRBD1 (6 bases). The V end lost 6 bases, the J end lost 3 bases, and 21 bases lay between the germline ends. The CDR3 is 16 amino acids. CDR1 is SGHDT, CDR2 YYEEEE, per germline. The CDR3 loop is CASTPLVQGRKETQYF. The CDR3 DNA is TGTGCCAGCACCCCCCTCGTCCAGGGGCGCAAAGAGACCCAGTACTTC.

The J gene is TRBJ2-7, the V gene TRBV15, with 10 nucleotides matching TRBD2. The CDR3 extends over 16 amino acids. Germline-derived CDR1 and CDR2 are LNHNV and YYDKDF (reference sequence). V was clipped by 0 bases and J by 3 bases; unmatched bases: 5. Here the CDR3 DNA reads TGTGCCACCAGCAGAGATTTGTCTAGCGGGGGCTACGAGCAGTACTTC. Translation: CATSRDLSSGGYEQYF.

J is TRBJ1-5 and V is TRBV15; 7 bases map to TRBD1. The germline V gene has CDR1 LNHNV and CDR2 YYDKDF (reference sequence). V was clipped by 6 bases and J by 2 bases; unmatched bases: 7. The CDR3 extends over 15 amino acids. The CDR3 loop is CATSLDRAGNQPQHF. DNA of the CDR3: TGTGCCACCAGTCTAGACAGGGCCGGCAATCAGCCCCAGCATTTT.

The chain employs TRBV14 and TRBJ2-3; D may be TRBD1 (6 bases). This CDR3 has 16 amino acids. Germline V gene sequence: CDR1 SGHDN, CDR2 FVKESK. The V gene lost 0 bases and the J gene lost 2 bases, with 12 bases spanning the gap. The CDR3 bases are TGTGCCAGCAGCCAAGATCTCAGGGGACCCACAGATACGCAGTATTTT. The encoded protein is CASSQDLRGPTDTQYF.

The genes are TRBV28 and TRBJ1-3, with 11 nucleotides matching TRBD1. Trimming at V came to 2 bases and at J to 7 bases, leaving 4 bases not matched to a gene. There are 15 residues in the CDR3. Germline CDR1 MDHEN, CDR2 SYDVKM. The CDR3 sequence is CASSLDRTGGNTIYF. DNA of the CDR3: TGTGCCAGCAGTTTAGATCGGACAGGGGGCAACACCATATATTTT.

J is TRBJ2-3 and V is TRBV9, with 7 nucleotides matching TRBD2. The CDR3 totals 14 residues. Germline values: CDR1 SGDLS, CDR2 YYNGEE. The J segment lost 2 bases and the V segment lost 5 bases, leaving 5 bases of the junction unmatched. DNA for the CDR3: TGTGCCAGCAGGGCCGGGACTACCACAGATACGCAGTATTTT. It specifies CASRAGTTTDTQYF.

In DNA, the CDR3 is TGTGCCAGCAGCTTAGTTGGGCTAGCCCTAGCCAAAAACATTCAGTACTTC. Protein sequence: CASSLVGLALAKNIQYF. This rearrangement joins TRBV7-8 to TRBJ2-4; D is possibly TRBD2 (5 bases). With 1 base removed from V and 0 bases from J, the gap between germline ends came to 13 bases. Per the germline V gene, CDR1 is SGHVS and CDR2 is FQNEAQ. CDR3 length: 17 amino acids.

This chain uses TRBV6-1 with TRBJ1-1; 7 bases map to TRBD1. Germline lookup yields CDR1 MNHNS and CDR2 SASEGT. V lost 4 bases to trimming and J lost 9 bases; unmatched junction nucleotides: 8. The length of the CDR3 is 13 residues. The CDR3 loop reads CASSGQGKRQAFF. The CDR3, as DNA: TGTGCCAGCAGTGGACAGGGCAAGAGGCAAGCTTTCTTT.

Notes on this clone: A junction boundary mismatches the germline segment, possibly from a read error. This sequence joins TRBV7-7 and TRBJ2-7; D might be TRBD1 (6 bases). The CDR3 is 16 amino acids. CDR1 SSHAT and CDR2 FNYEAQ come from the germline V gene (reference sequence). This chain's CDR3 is CASSFQDSERSYEQYF. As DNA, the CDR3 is TGTGCTAGCAGCTTTCAGGACAGTGAGCGGTCCTACGAGCAGTACTTC.

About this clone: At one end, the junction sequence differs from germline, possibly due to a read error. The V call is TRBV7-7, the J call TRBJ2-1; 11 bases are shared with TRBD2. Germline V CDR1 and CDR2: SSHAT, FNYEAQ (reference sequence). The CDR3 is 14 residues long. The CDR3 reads CASSLAGGDNEQFF. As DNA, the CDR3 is TGTGCTAGCAGCTTAGCGGGAGGGGACAATGAGCAGTTCTTC.

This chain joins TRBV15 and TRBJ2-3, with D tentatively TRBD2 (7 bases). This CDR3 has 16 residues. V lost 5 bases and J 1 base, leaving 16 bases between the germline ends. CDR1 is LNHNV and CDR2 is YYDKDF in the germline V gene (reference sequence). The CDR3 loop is CATSPWGGGGTDTQYF. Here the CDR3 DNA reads TGTGCCACCAGCCCCTGGGGCGGGGGCGGCACAGATACGCAGTATTTT.

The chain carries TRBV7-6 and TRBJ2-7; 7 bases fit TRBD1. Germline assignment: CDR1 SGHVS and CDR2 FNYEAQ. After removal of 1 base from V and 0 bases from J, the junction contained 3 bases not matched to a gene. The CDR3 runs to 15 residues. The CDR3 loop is CASSLETGSSYEQYF. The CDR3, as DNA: TGTGCCAGCAGCTTAGAGACAGGGTCCTCCTACGAGCAGTACTTC. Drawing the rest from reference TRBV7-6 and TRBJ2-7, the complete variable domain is GAGVSQSPRYKVTKRGQDVALRCDPISGHVSLYWYRQALGQGPEFLTYFNYEAQQDKSGLPNDRFSAERPEGSISTLTIQRTEQRDSAMYRCASSLETGSSYEQYFGPGTRLTVT.

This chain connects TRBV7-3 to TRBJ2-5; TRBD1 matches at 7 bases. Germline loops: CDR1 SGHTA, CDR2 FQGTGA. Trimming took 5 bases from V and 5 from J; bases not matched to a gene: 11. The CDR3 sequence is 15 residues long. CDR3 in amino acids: CASSEQGSWKETQYF. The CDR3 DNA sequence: TGTGCCAGCAGCGAACAGGGGTCCTGGAAGGAGACCCAGTACTTC.